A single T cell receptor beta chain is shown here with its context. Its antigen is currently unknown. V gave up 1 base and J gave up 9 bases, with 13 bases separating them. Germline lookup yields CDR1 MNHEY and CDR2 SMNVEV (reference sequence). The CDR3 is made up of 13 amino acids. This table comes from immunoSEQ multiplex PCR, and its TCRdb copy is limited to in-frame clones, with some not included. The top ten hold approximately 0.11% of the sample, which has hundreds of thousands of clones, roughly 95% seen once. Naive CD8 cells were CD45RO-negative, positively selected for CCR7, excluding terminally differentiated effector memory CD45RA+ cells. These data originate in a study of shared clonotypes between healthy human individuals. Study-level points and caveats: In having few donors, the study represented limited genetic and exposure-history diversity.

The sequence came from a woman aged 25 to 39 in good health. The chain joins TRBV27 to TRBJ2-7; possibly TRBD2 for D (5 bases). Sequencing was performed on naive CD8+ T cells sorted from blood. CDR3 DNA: TGTGCCAGCAGTTTATTAGGTAGCGATGGGCAGTACTTC. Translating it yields CASSLLGSDGQYF.